This T cell receptor (beta chain) was recovered during a study of response to subunit inactivated influenza vaccine. CDR1 is SGHDT, CDR2 YYEEEE, per germline. The CDR3 is 16 amino acids. Trimming removed 0 bases from V and 4 bases from J, with 14 bases in between. TCRdb re-derived calls from the RT-PCR reads in MiXCR, one entry per CDR3 protein. Here the sample spans 500,000 or so distinct CDR3 sequences, roughly 9.8% being singletons. This clonotype was counted between two and nine times. This clonotype originated in a man aged 50 to 60 who received an inactivated influenza vaccine. The chain uses TRBV5-6 and TRBJ2-1; the D is unclear. Sequences were derived from PBMCs from blood, sampled roughly 47 days after vaccination. The CDR3 DNA is TGTGCCAGCAGCTTGGGCGCTCCTACTGATTACAATGAGCAGTTCTTC. As protein: CASSLGAPTDYNEQFF.